This entry concerns a single TCR beta chain. V was cut by 1 base and J by 1 base, with 10 bases left in between. Germline loops: CDR1 SGHVS, CDR2 FNYEAQ. The CDR3 has 15 residues. In the authors' workflow: Amplifying reference gene primers gave estimates of nucleated cell counts. The protocol was immunoSEQ multiplex PCR, while the TCRdb copy is restricted to in-frame clones and leaves out a portion. From that table come the V and J calls and clone size; the DNA was used to work out D and trimming. The sample lists tens of thousands of clones; roughly 90% were seen once. This specimen comes from a study of blood T cell repertoires in COVID-19. Study details: There were acute and convalescent COVID-19 samples, and they came from the United States, Italy and Spain. In each case, the material was cDNA or gDNA derived from T cells, B-cell-depleted T cells, or PBMCs.

The sequenced sample was peripheral blood. The TCR sequence derives from a woman in her fifties or sixties with active COVID-19. This rearrangement joins TRBV7-6 to TRBJ1-1; TRBD1 might be the D (5 bases). The chain's CDR3 is CASSLVQGKNTEAFF. The CDR3 DNA follows: TGTGCCAGCAGCTTAGTGCAGGGTAAGAACACTGAAGCTTTCTTT.